Sequencing of this TCR beta chain was carried out in a study of blood T cell repertoires in COVID-19. In the study overall: COVID-19 samples from acute and convalescent phases originated in the United States, Italy and Spain. T cells, B-cell-depleted T cells, or PBMCs supplied cDNA or gDNA.

Source study methods: Estimation of nucleated cell counts was performed using reference gene primer amplification. Generated by immunoSEQ multiplex PCR, the TCRdb table keeps only in-frame clones and is missing some. V, J and clone size are those of that table, while D and trimming were read from the DNA. This table has some 100,000 clones, approximately 92% appearing once. The V and J ends lost 1 base and 4 bases respectively, with 8 bases between them. CDR3 length equals 14 residues. CDR1 and CDR2 from the germline V gene are LGHDT and YNNKEL (reference sequence). The specimen sequenced was peripheral blood. The TCR originated in a woman aged 55-75 years with active COVID-19. The V gene is TRBV3-1 (or the pseudogene TRBV3-2), the J gene TRBJ1-5, with a possible D match to TRBD1 (5 bases). DNA of the CDR3: TGTGCCAGCAGCCAAGCCGACAGAAATCAGCCCCAGCATTTT. Translation: CASSQADRNQPQHF.